The rows below give T cell receptor beta chains drawn from one sample of a study of blood T cell repertoires in COVID-19. Generated by immunoSEQ multiplex PCR, the TCRdb table keeps only in-frame clones and is missing some. The data contain fewer than 70,000 clones, over 75% of them singletons. The specimen sequenced was peripheral blood. These receptors originate from a man aged 45-65 years with acute or convalescent COVID-19. CDR3s include the opening cysteine and the closing phenylalanine or tryptophan. The order of the fields is J gene, clone size, V gene, D gene, CDR3 DNA, CDR3 protein. A D gene is named only where the DNA matches it firmly. Some rows have no size entry. The others give once, few or many, or a class for an expanded clone.

TRBJ1-1 NA TRBV11-2 NA TGTGCCAGCAGCTTAGCGTCCTGGAACACTGAAGCTTTCTTT CASSLASWNTEAFF
TRBJ1-2 NA TRBV30 NA TGTGCCTGGAGTGTACTAGGTTTGGATGGCTACACCTTC CAWSVLGLDGYTF
TRBJ1-3 NA TRBV11-1 NA TGTGCCAGCAGCTTATACGGGGGTTCCTCTGGAAACACCATATATTTT CASSLYGGSSGNTIYF
TRBJ2-2 NA TRBV28 NA TGTGCCAGCAGTCCCAGTGCCGCGAAGGGAGGCGGGGAGCTGTTTTTT CASSPSAAKGGGELFF
TRBJ2-6 NA TRBV7-6 NA TGTGCCAGCAGCTTAGTATACAGGGCAATTGGGGCCAACGTCCTGACTTTC CASSLVYRAIGANVLTF
TRBJ1-4 NA TRBV4-3 NA TGCGCCAGCAGCCAAGATGCGGGAGGGGGACTTGAAAAACTGTTTTTT CASSQDAGGGLEKLFF
TRBJ2-1 NA TRBV5-1 TRBD2 TGCGCCAGCAGCTTGGCCGTTCTAGCGGGAGGGGGTGCACAGTTCTTC CASSLAVLAGGGAQFF
TRBJ2-1 NA TRBV4-1 NA TGCGCCAGCACCGGATCTCCTAGCTCCTACAATGAGCAGTTCTTC CASTGSPSSYNEQFF
TRBJ2-1 NA TRBV7-2 NA TGTGCCAGCAGCTTCCGCGGGGTATTGCCAAATGAGCAGTTCTTC CASSFRGVLPNEQFF
TRBJ2-1 NA TRBV24-1 TRBD1 TGTGCCACCAGTGATTTGACTCCGGGACAGGGTAGGGGGACCTACAATGAGCAGTTCTTC CATSDLTPGQGRGTYNEQFF
TRBJ1-2 NA TRBV2 TRBD1 TGTGCCAGCAGTGAACAAGGACAGGGTCGCGGCTACACCTTC CASSEQGQGRGYTF
TRBJ1-6 NA TRBV9 NA TGTGCCAGCAGCGTGGTAGGGGATGGTAATTCACCCCTCCACTTT CASSVVGDGNSPLHF
TRBJ1-5 NA TRBV2 TRBD1 TGTGCCAGCAGTGCGACAGGGAGCAATCAGCCCCAGCATTTT CASSATGSNQPQHF
TRBJ1-5 few TRBV28 TRBD1 TGTGCCAGCAGTTTTGCGACAGGGGCCTTCAATCAGCCCCAGCATTTT CASSFATGAFNQPQHF
TRBJ1-2 NA TRBV7-2 NA TGTGCCAGCAGCACCCTCAACAGGCGGTCTGGCTACACCTTC CASSTLNRRSGYTF
TRBJ2-2 NA TRBV11-2 TRBD1 TGTGCCAGCAGCTTCACAGGGGGCAGCGCCGGGGAGCTGTTTTTT CASSFTGGSAGELFF
TRBJ2-5 NA TRBV24-1 TRBD2 TGTGCCACCAGTGAACAACGGACTAGCGGGAGAGGGGAGACCCAGTACTTC CATSEQRTSGRGETQYF
TRBJ1-6 NA TRBV30 TRBD1 TGTGCCTGGAGCAAATCTCTGGACAGGGCTATACGGGCCCTCCACTTT CAWSKSLDRAIRALHF
TRBJ2-5 NA TRBV7-3 TRBD1 TGTGCCAGCAGCTTCCGTAGCGCCCCGGCGGGCAGGGGGCAGGAGACCCAGTACTTC CASSFRSAPAGRGQETQYF
TRBJ1-5 NA TRBV13 TRBD1 TGTGCCAGCAGCACCGGGACAGATGATCAGCCCCAGCATTTT CASSTGTDDQPQHF
TRBJ1-2 NA TRBV11-3 NA TGTGCCAGCAGAAAACGGCTCAGGGGCGCTTCCGATGGCTACACCTTC CASRKRLRGASDGYTF
TRBJ2-2 NA TRBV7-7 TRBD1 TGTGCCAGCAGCTTAGCAGGGGGCGAGGGTGCCGGGGAGCTGTTTTTT CASSLAGGEGAGELFF
TRBJ1-5 NA TRBV6-5 TRBD1 TGTGCCACCGGGACAGCCTACAATCAGCCCCAGCATTTT CATGTAYNQPQHF
TRBJ2-1 NA TRBV6-5 TRBD1 TGTGCCAGCAGGCCCACAGGGGAAAGGGTGAATGAGCAGTTCTTC CASRPTGERVNEQFF
TRBJ2-1 NA TRBV4-3 TRBD2 TGCGCCAGCGCTAGTGGGGCTAGCGGGTTATACAATGAGCAGTTCTTC CASASGASGLYNEQFF
TRBJ2-1 NA TRBV13 TRBD1 TGTGCCAGCAGCTCTAAAAACAGGGGCGATGAGCAGTTCTTC CASSSKNRGDEQFF
TRBJ2-1 NA TRBV19 TRBD2 TGTGCCAGTAGACGCCAATCTACCGGGACTAGCGGATACAATGAGCAGTTCTTC CASRRQSTGTSGYNEQFF
TRBJ1-5 few TRBV18 TRBD1 TGTGCCAGCGCTACCGGGACAGGGGGCGATCAGCCCCAGCATTTT CASATGTGGDQPQHF
TRBJ1-1 NA TRBV6-5 NA TGTGCCAGCAGTTACCGGGTCAGAGAAAGGGGGACTGAAGCTTTCTTT CASSYRVRERGTEAFF
TRBJ2-3 NA TRBV30 TRBD2 TGTGCCTGGAGTTCTAGCGGAGATACGCAGTATTTT CAWSSSGDTQYF
TRBJ2-4 NA TRBV7-2 TRBD1 TGTGCCAGCAGCCCCCCCGGGACAGGGGTTCTCAAAAACATTCAGTACTTC CASSPPGTGVLKNIQYF
TRBJ2-7 NA TRBV6-5 TRBD1 TGTGCCAGCAGAGGCGACAGGGGCGAGCAGTACTTC CASRGDRGEQYF
TRBJ1-2 NA TRBV19 NA TGTGCCAGTAGTAGGGCCTCGGATTATGGCTACACCTTC CASSRASDYGYTF
TRBJ2-1 medium-sized TRBV27 NA TGTGCCAGCAGCTCTCTCTCCTACAATGAGCAGTTCTTC CASSSLSYNEQFF
TRBJ2-1 NA TRBV5-6 TRBD2 TGTGCCAGCAGCTTGGGTGGTAGCGGGATAGAGCAGTTCTTC CASSLGGSGIEQFF
TRBJ2-2 NA TRBV24-1 TRBD1 TGTGCCACCAGTGACACCGGGACAGGGACCGGGGAGCTGTTTTTT CATSDTGTGTGELFF
TRBJ2-3 once TRBV7-9 TRBD2 TGTGCCAGCAGCTTAGTGAGGACTAGCGGGAGTAACACAGATACGCAGTATTTT CASSLVRTSGSNTDTQYF
TRBJ2-1 many TRBV14 NA TGTGCCAGCAGCCAACAGTTTCGGGGTGAGCAGTTCTTC CASSQQFRGEQFF
TRBJ2-2 NA TRBV18 NA TGTGCCAGCTCACCGTTGGACTTTTCCGGGGAGCTGTTTTTT CASSPLDFSGELFF
TRBJ1-2 NA TRBV5-1 NA TGCGCCAGCAGCATCGGGGGGGCCAGGAACTATGGCTACACCTTC CASSIGGARNYGYTF
TRBJ2-7 NA TRBV14 TRBD1 TGTGCCAGCAGCCAAGATCGTTGGGCCGGCCGGACAGGGGACGAGCAGTACTTC CASSQDRWAGRTGDEQYF
TRBJ1-5 NA TRBV7-9 NA TGTGCCAGCAGCTTAGCTGGCAGGGGCGGCAATCAGCCCCAGCATTTT CASSLAGRGGNQPQHF
TRBJ1-4 medium-sized TRBV4-3 TRBD1 TGCGCCAGCAGCCAAGATATAGGGACAGGGGATGAAAAACTGTTTTTT CASSQDIGTGDEKLFF
TRBJ1-6 NA TRBV6-2/TRBV6-3 NA TGTGCCAGCAGTGATGGTTTCGACAGGCCCAGAGCCCTCCACTTT CASSDGFDRPRALHF
TRBJ2-1 NA TRBV5-1 NA TGCGCCAGCAGCTTGGATCTCGTGGCGCAGTTCTTC CASSLDLVAQFF
TRBJ1-1 NA TRBV10-3 TRBD1 TGTGCCATACAACGGGACAGAAAGAACACTGAAGCTTTCTTT CAIQRDRKNTEAFF
TRBJ2-1 NA TRBV6-5 TRBD2 TGTGCCAGCAGTTCCTTGCGTAGCGGGACTCTCAATGAGCAGTTCTTC CASSSLRSGTLNEQFF
TRBJ1-3 once TRBV5-1 TRBD1 TGCGCCAGCAGCTACGACAGGGTAGGCTCTGGAAACACCATATATTTT CASSYDRVGSGNTIYF
TRBJ1-2 NA TRBV5-4 NA TGTGCCAGCAGCTTGTACGGGGGGCAAAACTATGGCTACACCTTC CASSLYGGQNYGYTF
TRBJ2-3 NA TRBV7-2 TRBD2 TGTGCCACCTCGGGACTAGCGGGAGGGGGGACGTATTTT CATSGLAGGGTYF
TRBJ1-1 NA TRBV6-5 NA TGTGCCAGCCTAATGAACACTGAAGCTTTCTTT CASLMNTEAFF
TRBJ1-1 NA TRBV3-1/TRBV3-2 TRBD1 TGTGCCAGCAGCCCCGGACAGGGAAGCACTGAAGCTTTCTTT CASSPGQGSTEAFF